The 27 T cell receptor beta chains below all came from one sample that was sequenced in a study of T cell responses to AZD1222 COVID-19 vaccine. Some clones are missing from TCRdb's copy, which holds only in-frame ones; the method was immunoSEQ multiplex PCR. The sample contains roughly 97,000 clones, 86% of which appear only once. The material sequenced was peripheral blood, taken 28 days after the second dose of the MenACWY control vaccine. These receptors came from an adult who received the MenACWY meningococcal vaccine as a control.

The chain uses TRBV4-1 and TRBJ2-5; D not certain. Per germline, CDR1 MGHRA and CDR2 YSYEKL. Between the trimmed V and J ends, which lost 1 base and 2 bases, there was a span of 14 bases. The CDR3 covers 16 residues. CDR3 protein: CASSQGSGATQETQYF. The CDR3 region has the DNA TGCGCCAGCAGCCAAGGCTCGGGTGCAACGCAAGAGACCCAGTACTTC.

The V gene is TRBV9, the J gene TRBJ2-3; the match to TRBD2 covers 10 bases. Germline CDR1 SGDLS, CDR2 YYNGEE. This CDR3 comprises 13 residues. V lost 8 bases to trimming and J lost 7 bases; unmatched junction nucleotides: 7. Here the CDR3 DNA reads TGTGCCAGTAAGCGGGGGGGCTGGAATACGCAGTATTTT. It is translated as CASKRGGWNTQYF.

The gene calls are TRBV4-1 and TRBJ2-3; D is ambiguous. In germline, CDR1 is MGHRA, CDR2 YSYEKL. Deletions cut 0 bases from V and 2 bases from J, with 9 bases between. The CDR3 is made up of 15 amino acids. The CDR3 reads CASSQEFPDTDTQYF. In nucleotides, the CDR3 is TGCGCCAGCAGCCAAGAATTCCCGGACACAGATACGCAGTATTTT.

There are a few counts of this clone. The rearrangement links TRBV18 to TRBJ1-5; 9 nucleotides match TRBD1. Germline loops: CDR1 KGHSH, CDR2 LQKENI. This CDR3 comprises 15 residues. Trimming at V came to 5 bases and at J to 2 bases, leaving 4 bases not matched to a gene. In DNA form, the CDR3 reads TGTGCCAGCTCAGCCCGACAGGGGGGCAATCAGCCCCAGCATTTT. Translated: CASSARQGGNQPQHF.

This chain uses TRBV2 with TRBJ2-6; tentatively, D is TRBD2 (5 bases). Trimming pared 5 bases from V and 0 bases from J, leaving 11 bases between. Per the germline V gene, CDR1 is SNHLY and CDR2 is FYNNEI. The CDR3 totals 16 residues. Here the CDR3 DNA reads TGTGCCAGCAGTCGAGGGCGCATCTCTGGGGCCAACGTCCTGACTTTC. This codes for CASSRGRISGANVLTF.

This clone appeared once. The chain is built from TRBV28 and TRBJ1-2; unclear D gene. CDR3 length: 13 amino acids. Per the germline V gene, CDR1 is MDHEN and CDR2 is SYDVKM. V lost 9 bases to trimming and J lost 3 bases, with 14 bases between them. The CDR3, as DNA: TGTGCCAGTCAGATGGCAGGAGACTATGGCTACACCTTC. The encoded protein is CASQMAGDYGYTF.

This clone was seen a single time. This specimen includes other DNA sequences encoding the same CDR3. The chain carries TRBV27 and TRBJ1-1, with 7 bases matching TRBD1. The CDR3 consists of 16 residues. V lost 2 bases to trimming and J lost 1 base; unmatched junction nucleotides: 7. CDR1 and CDR2 from the germline V gene are MNHEY and SMNVEV (reference sequence). The CDR3 sequence: CASSLGNRGGNTEAFF. As DNA, the CDR3 is TGTGCCAGCAGTTTAGGGAACAGGGGCGGGAACACTGAAGCTTTCTTT.

This clone turned up a few times. The chain combines TRBV6-4 with TRBJ2-1; possibly TRBD1 for D (5 bases). With 4 bases removed from V and 6 bases from J, the gap between germline ends came to 10 bases. This CDR3 has 13 amino acids. Germline CDR1 and CDR2: MRHNA and SNTAGT. The CDR3 nucleotides are TGTGCCAGCAGTGGGTCAGGGCTCAATGAGCAGTTCTTC. Amino acids: CASSGSGLNEQFF.

The chain carries TRBV7-9 and TRBJ2-5; weak D call: TRBD2 (6 bases). The CDR3 runs to 13 residues. V was clipped by 3 bases and J by 5 bases, with 10 bases between them. Germline-derived CDR1 and CDR2 are SEHNR and FQNEAQ (reference sequence). CDR3 in amino acids: CASSFTGGETQYF. The DNA for the CDR3 is TGTGCCAGCAGCTTTACAGGAGGGGAGACCCAGTACTTC.

In this sample, this clone turned up once. This chain connects TRBV12-2 to TRBJ2-7; the D call in the table, TRBD1, was not verified against the DNA. TRBV12-2 is an annotated pseudogene. This CDR3 contains 14 residues. The CDR3 DNA reads as TGTGCAAGTCGCCAGGACAGGGAAAGGGGCGAGCAGTACTTC. It yields the protein CASRQDRERGEQYF.

The chain carries TRBV28 and TRBJ2-7, with D possibly TRBD2 on 5 matching bases. Looked up from germline, CDR1 is MDHEN and CDR2 is SYDVKM. The CDR3 extends over 18 amino acids. V was pared by 3 bases and J by 4 bases, with 25 bases between. As DNA, the CDR3 is TGTGCCAGCAGTTTTCAGGACCGGGGATCGTCCATCCTTTACGAGCAGTACTTC. Translation gives CASSFQDRGSSILYEQYF.

The V call is TRBV7-9, the J call TRBJ2-5; 11 positions match TRBD2. The trim removed 5 bases at V and 4 bases at J, leaving 9 bases unmatched. This CDR3 region has 16 residues. Germline assignment: CDR1 SEHNR and CDR2 FQNEAQ (reference sequence). The CDR3 sequence is CASSPNLAGGVETQYF. The CDR3 DNA reads as TGTGCCAGCAGCCCAAACCTAGCGGGGGGAGTAGAGACCCAGTACTTC.

The sample holds one count of this clone. Here the CDR3 DNA reads TGTGCCAGCAGCTTAGACAGGGCGGACGCGCAGTACTTC. Residues: CASSLDRADAQYF. The genes are TRBV7-8 and TRBJ2-7; D might be TRBD1 (6 bases). The V gene's germline CDR1 is SGHVS and CDR2 FQNEAQ. Trimming pared 1 base from V and 9 bases from J, leaving 13 bases between. CDR3 length: 13 residues.

CDR3 coding DNA: TGTGCCTGGAGTGTAAAGGGGGCGGACTATAATTCACCCCTCCACTTT. Protein sequence: CAWSVKGADYNSPLHF. The genes are TRBV30 and TRBJ1-6; TRBD1 matches at 7 bases. This CDR3 is 16 amino acids long. V lost 0 bases, J lost 3 bases, and 5 bases stayed unmatched. Germline V gives CDR1 GTSNPN, CDR2 SVGIG (reference sequence). The whole variable domain, filled in from reference TRBV30 and TRBJ1-6, reads SQTIHQWPATLVQPVGSPLSLECTVEGTSNPNLYWYRQAAGRGLQLLFYSVGIGQISSEVPQNLSASRPQDRQFILSSKKLLLSDSGFYLCAWSVKGADYNSPLHFGNGTRLTVT.

CDR3 region: CASSFWGSSQETQYF. CDR3 nucleotides: TGTGCCAGCAGCTTCTGGGGCAGTTCACAAGAGACCCAGTACTTC. J is TRBJ2-5 and V is TRBV7-2; possible D gene TRBD1, 5 bases. The length of the CDR3 is 15 residues. Trimming took off 3 bases at V and 2 bases at J, with 13 bases between the two ends. Germline lookup yields CDR1 SGHTA and CDR2 FQGNSA.

V usage is TRBV5-1 and J usage is TRBJ1-3; maybe TRBD1 (6 bases). The CDR3 loop spans 14 amino acids. Germline assignment: CDR1 SGHRS and CDR2 YFSETQ. V shed 3 bases and J shed 0 bases, with 7 bases lying between them. CDR3 DNA sequence: TGCGCCAGCAGCTCGGACAGCTCTGGAAACACCATATATTTT. Translation: CASSSDSSGNTIYF.

This chain uses TRBV5-1 with TRBJ2-7; 7 bases are a match to TRBD1. Trimming cost V 4 bases and J 5 bases; bases outside gene matches: 15. Germline CDR1 is SGHRS and CDR2 is YFSETQ. This CDR3 is built from 16 residues. The CDR3 DNA follows: TGCGCCAGCAGCGCACCCCCGGGACAGCTCGGCCACGAGCAGTACTTC. It specifies CASSAPPGQLGHEQYF.

The V and J genes are TRBV2 and TRBJ2-1, with D maybe TRBD1 (5 bases). The V gene lost 1 base and the J gene lost 3 bases, with 7 bases spanning the gap. CDR3 length: 14 residues. Germline-derived CDR1 and CDR2 are SNHLY and FYNNEI. This CDR3 is CASSEGGGYNEQFF. In DNA, the CDR3 is TGTGCCAGCAGTGAAGGGGGCGGCTACAATGAGCAGTTCTTC.

Only a few counts were recorded for this clone. The chain uses TRBV6-2 or TRBV6-3 and TRBJ2-2; 9 bases fit TRBD1. V was pared by 5 bases and J by 4 bases, with 8 bases of the junction left unmatched. CDR3 length: 16 residues. Per germline, CDR1 MNHEY and CDR2 SVGEGT. The CDR3 reads CASSNPGTGITGELFF. Written as DNA, the CDR3 is TGTGCCAGCAGTAACCCCGGGACAGGGATCACCGGGGAGCTGTTTTTT.

This clone was found once. The chain combines TRBV28 with TRBJ1-4, with no clear D. V was shortened by 6 bases and J by 3 bases, with 11 bases between the two germline ends. CDR3 size: 14 residues. Germline loops: CDR1 MDHEN, CDR2 SYDVKM. The CDR3 reads CASRPQSPNEKLFF. CDR3 DNA: TGTGCCAGCAGGCCGCAAAGTCCTAATGAAAAACTGTTTTTT. Complete variable domain (other parts from reference TRBV28 and TRBJ1-4): DVKVTQSSRYLVKRTGEKVFLECVQDMDHENMFWYRQDPGLGLRLIYFSYDVKMKEKGDIPEGYSVSREKKERFSLILESASTNQTSMYLCASRPQSPNEKLFFGSGTQLSVL.

This chain joins TRBV20-1 and TRBJ1-5; D is unresolved. The germline V gene encodes CDR1 DFQATT and CDR2 SNEGSKA (reference sequence). This CDR3 has 14 amino acids. V dropped 3 bases and J dropped 7 bases, with 16 bases sitting between them. The CDR3 DNA follows: TGCAGTGCTAGTACCCCAAGGGAGAACCAGCCCCAGCATTTT. Protein product: CSASTPRENQPQHF.

This rearrangement joins TRBV4-2 to TRBJ2-1; 9 bases fit TRBD2. CDR3 length: 16 amino acids. The V segment lost 2 bases and the J segment 5 bases; nucleotides outside the gene matches: 7. CDR1 and CDR2 from the germline V gene are LGHNA and YNFKEQ. CDR3 amino acids: CASSQRSGGSNNEQFF. CDR3 bases: TGTGCCAGCAGCCAACGGAGCGGGGGGTCGAACAATGAGCAGTTCTTC.

This sequence joins TRBV7-8 and TRBJ2-3, with TRBD1 matching 7 bases. Germline CDR1 is SGHVS and CDR2 is FQNEAQ. V shed 5 bases and J 0 bases; nucleotides not matched to a gene: 8. This CDR3 comprises 16 residues. Here the CDR3 DNA reads TGTGCCAGCAGCCTAATGGGACAGACTAGCACAGATACGCAGTATTTT. It encodes CASSLMGQTSTDTQYF.

This rearrangement joins TRBV7-9 to TRBJ1-4, with 9 bases identical to TRBD1. This CDR3 has 14 amino acids. J lost 6 bases, V lost 4 bases, and 3 bases had no gene match. The V gene's germline CDR1 is SEHNR and CDR2 FQNEAQ (reference sequence). CDR3 amino acids: CASSSDRGDEKLFF. The CDR3 bases are TGTGCCAGCAGCTCGGACAGGGGCGATGAAAAACTGTTTTTT.

V and J are TRBV3-1 (or the pseudogene TRBV3-2) and TRBJ2-1; 8 nucleotides agree with TRBD2. This CDR3 spans 15 amino acids. The V segment lost 5 bases and the J segment 9 bases; nucleotides outside the gene matches: 12. Germline V gene data show CDR1 as LGHDT and CDR2 as YNNKEL (reference sequence). The CDR3 is CASSSPGGAGLEQFF. DNA of the CDR3: TGTGCCAGCAGCTCCCCCGGGGGGGCGGGGCTTGAGCAGTTCTTC.

A single count supports this clone. The gene calls are TRBV2 and TRBJ1-1; D gene ambiguous. The V gene's germline CDR1 is SNHLY and CDR2 FYNNEI. The CDR3 has 10 residues. Trimming pared 2 bases from V and 8 bases from J, leaving 3 bases between. CDR3 amino acids: CASSEMEAFF. The DNA of the CDR3 is TGTGCCAGCAGTGAAATGGAAGCTTTCTTT.

V usage is TRBV6-1 and J usage is TRBJ2-5; 11 bases fit TRBD2. Trimming removed 4 bases from V and 2 bases from J; junction bases left unmatched: 6. The CDR3 covers 16 residues. Germline CDR1 is MNHNS and CDR2 is SASEGT. The CDR3 nucleotides are TGTGCCAGCAGTGGCGGGACTAGCGGACCGCAAGAGACCCAGTACTTC. This translates into CASSGGTSGPQETQYF.